This T cell receptor beta chain derives from a study of molecular identifiers for immune sequencing clone quantification. TCRdb reprocessed the PCR reads via MiXCR and lists one record per CDR3 protein. The sample records some 320,000 distinct CDR3 sequences, roughly a fifth being singletons. V was pared by 2 bases and J by 4 bases, with 10 bases between. This CDR3 comprises 13 residues. CDR1 SGHDT and CDR2 YYEEEE come from the germline V gene. This clonotype was observed at least ten times. The rearrangement links TRBV5-6 to TRBJ2-7, with D perhaps matching TRBD1 or TRBD2 (5 bases each). This sequence originates from a human donor in good health. Some libraries in this study had Jurkat cell RNA spiked in. Sequenced: naive CD8+ T cells from blood, with Jurkat cell RNA spiked in. The sample's subset: FACS-sorted CD8+CD4-CCR7+CD45RA+ naive T cells. The CDR3 sequence is CASSFGREYEQYF. The CDR3 DNA sequence: TGTGCCAGCAGCTTTGGCAGGGAGTACGAGCAGTACTTC.